Listed here are 21 T cell receptor beta chains from one sample, sequenced in a study of response to subunit inactivated influenza vaccine. TCRdb passed the RT-PCR reads through MiXCR, listing each CDR3 protein once. Of over 450,000 distinct CDR3 sequences listed, under 15% are singletons. This material consisted of PBMCs from blood, taken 45 days after vaccination. The receptors stem from a man aged 50-60 years who received an inactivated influenza vaccine.

CDR3 bases: TGTGCCAGCAGTTTATTCGGGGGAGTCGCCTACAATGAGCAGTTCTTC. Residues: CASSLFGGVAYNEQFF. This chain links TRBV27 with TRBJ2-1; TRBD2 is a possible D gene (6 bases). V lost 1 base and J 2 bases, leaving 12 bases between the germline ends. The CDR3 contains 16 residues. Germline values: CDR1 MNHEY, CDR2 SMNVEV (reference sequence).

The genes are TRBV20-1 and TRBJ2-6; 14 bases are shared with TRBD2. From germline, CDR1 is DFQATT and CDR2 SNEGSKA (reference sequence). V was pared by 3 bases and J by 2 bases, with 3 bases of the junction left unmatched. The CDR3 contains 17 residues. The CDR3 sequence: CSARGLAGVAGANVLTF. The CDR3 DNA is TGCAGTGCTAGGGGACTAGCGGGAGTTGCTGGGGCCAACGTCCTGACTTTC.

This clonotype has just a few counts. The V gene is TRBV7-8, the J gene TRBJ2-1; 7 bases map to TRBD2. Germline V gene lookup returns CDR1 SGHVS and CDR2 FQNEAQ. CDR3 size: 17 residues. V shed 1 base and J 6 bases; nucleotides not matched to a gene: 12. The DNA of the CDR3 is TGTGCCAGCAGCTTAGGATCGGGCGGGAGAGTATTCAATGAGCAGTTCTTC. This codes for CASSLGSGGRVFNEQFF.

This clonotype was seen a single time. The genes are TRBV20-1 and TRBJ2-1, with D possibly TRBD2 on 6 matching bases. V shed 7 bases and J shed 2 bases, with 18 bases lying between them. The germline CDR1 and CDR2 sequences are DFQATT and SNEGSKA (reference sequence). CDR3 length: 15 residues. The CDR3 nucleotides read TGCAGTGTCAGGTCCCAGCGGGCGACCTACAATGAGCAGTTCTTC. This sequence encodes CSVRSQRATYNEQFF.

The rearrangement uses TRBV20-1 and TRBJ2-7; D may be TRBD2 (5 bases). Between the trimmed V and J ends, which lost 4 bases and 2 bases, there was a span of 9 bases. The germline V gene encodes CDR1 DFQATT and CDR2 SNEGSKA (reference sequence). This CDR3 region has 12 residues. The chain's CDR3 is CSAKRDTYEQYF. In nucleotides, the CDR3 is TGCAGTGCTAAACGGGATACCTACGAGCAGTACTTC.

The V and J genes are TRBV15 and TRBJ2-7; D remains ambiguous. V lost 0 bases, J lost 6 bases, and 6 bases lay in between. This CDR3 has 12 residues. Germline V gene lookup returns CDR1 LNHNV and CDR2 YYDKDF (reference sequence). The CDR3 nucleotides read TGTGCCACCAGCAGAGATTTCGGCGAGCAGTACTTC. Translated, it gives CATSRDFGEQYF. Filled out from reference TRBV15 and TRBJ2-7, the complete variable domain reads DAMVIQNPRYQVTQFGKPVTLSCSQTLNHNVMYWYQQKSSQAPKLLFHYYDKDFNNEADTPDNFQSRRPNTSFCFLDIRSPGLGDTAMYLCATSRDFGEQYFGPGTRLTVT.

The gene calls are TRBV29-1 and TRBJ2-1; 7 positions match TRBD1. The germline CDR1 and CDR2 sequences are SQVTM and ANQGSEA. The J segment lost 7 bases and the V segment lost 5 bases, leaving 8 bases of the junction unmatched. The CDR3 runs 13 residues. The DNA of the CDR3 is TGCAGCGTTAAGGGGGCGCCGGGAAATGAGCAGTTCTTC. Translated: CSVKGAPGNEQFF.

The J gene is TRBJ2-7, the V gene TRBV5-1, with 8 nucleotides matching TRBD1. Germline V CDR1 and CDR2: SGHRS, YFSETQ. With 4 bases clipped from V and 1 base from J, the junction kept 7 bases outside the gene matches. The CDR3 covers 15 residues. The CDR3 loop reads CASSRGQGLSYEQYF. The CDR3 nucleotides read TGCGCCAGCAGCCGTGGACAGGGATTATCCTACGAGCAGTACTTC.

The chain combines TRBV20-1 with TRBJ2-1; 12 bases line up with TRBD2. In germline, CDR1 is DFQATT, CDR2 SNEGSKA (reference sequence). J gave up 0 bases and V 1 base, and 4 bases lay outside the gene matches. There are 17 residues in the CDR3. The CDR3 nucleotides are TGCAGTGCTAGAGTCATGGGACTAGCGGGCTCCTACAATGAGCAGTTCTTC. It is translated as CSARVMGLAGSYNEQFF.

This clonotype was picked up many times. The V and J genes are TRBV3-1 and TRBJ2-5; no firm D call. The CDR3 length is 13 residues. Germline V CDR1 and CDR2: LGHDT, YNNKEL (reference sequence). V lost 2 bases to trimming and J lost 5 bases, with 9 bases between them. The CDR3 here is CASSQMTAETQYF. The CDR3, as DNA: TGTGCCAGCAGCCAAATGACGGCGGAGACCCAGTACTTC.

This clonotype was picked up a small number of times. The gene calls are TRBV5-1 and TRBJ2-2; the D is unclear. The CDR3 is 16 residues long. Between the trimmed V and J ends, which lost 1 base and 0 bases, there was a span of 10 bases. Germline assignment: CDR1 SGHRS and CDR2 YFSETQ. The CDR3 DNA sequence: TGCGCCAGCAGCTTGTATAACCCCACGAACACCGGGGAGCTGTTTTTT. Translating gives CASSLYNPTNTGELFF.

The sample holds a few counts of this clonotype. The gene calls are TRBV27 and TRBJ2-1, with D tentatively TRBD1 (5 bases). CDR3 length equals 19 residues. Trimming pared 3 bases from V and 5 bases from J, leaving 26 bases between. Germline V gene lookup returns CDR1 MNHEY and CDR2 SMNVEV (reference sequence). The CDR3 region is CASSFWGQSKPPLNNEQFF. In DNA form, the CDR3 reads TGTGCCAGCAGTTTTTGGGGCCAATCGAAGCCACCCTTAAACAATGAGCAGTTCTTC.

This clonotype was seen more than once but under ten times. The chain uses TRBV7-9 and TRBJ2-7; D might be TRBD1 or TRBD2, each matching 6 bases. The germline V gene has CDR1 SEHNR and CDR2 FQNEAQ (reference sequence). V was trimmed by 1 base and J by 5 bases, leaving 12 bases between them. The CDR3 spans 14 residues. CDR3 bases: TGTGCCAGCAGCTTAGTTTGGGGGGACAACGAGCAGTACTTC. This sequence encodes CASSLVWGDNEQYF.

The chain employs TRBV4-3 and TRBJ2-7; D gene ambiguous. Germline V gene sequence: CDR1 LGHNA, CDR2 YSLEER. Trimming left V 5 bases short and J 1 base short, with 18 bases between. The CDR3 spans 16 residues. DNA of the CDR3: TGCGCCAGCAGCAACAACGCGGAGACCGTATCCTACGAGCAGTACTTC. Translation gives CASSNNAETVSYEQYF.

The sample holds a few counts of this clonotype. V is TRBV12-3 or TRBV12-4 and J is TRBJ1-2; D remains unclear. The V and J ends lost 5 bases and 8 bases respectively, with 12 bases between them. The CDR3 sequence is 12 residues long. In DNA, the CDR3 is TGTGCCAGCAGTCCCTCTCCTAGAGGCTACACCTTC. Residues: CASSPSPRGYTF.

This clonotype was picked up a small number of times. This rearrangement joins TRBV7-2 to TRBJ2-5, with TRBD2 identical over 12 bases. The germline V gene encodes CDR1 SGHTA and CDR2 FQGNSA. This CDR3 region has 16 residues. V was clipped by 5 bases and J by 6 bases; unmatched bases: 10. The CDR3 DNA is TGTGCCAGCAGCGCCCCTAGCGGGGGGGCCACAAAGACCCAGTACTTC. Translation gives CASSAPSGGATKTQYF.

A few counts support this clonotype. This rearrangement joins TRBV7-9 to TRBJ2-5; tentatively, D is TRBD1 or TRBD2 (5 bases each). The CDR3 spans 15 residues. Trimming pared 1 base from V and 3 bases from J, leaving 12 bases between. Germline V CDR1 and CDR2: SEHNR, FQNEAQ (reference sequence). The CDR3 loop is CASSLVSLGEETQYF. CDR3 DNA sequence: TGTGCCAGCAGCTTAGTATCATTGGGGGAAGAGACCCAGTACTTC.

J is TRBJ1-1 and V is TRBV7-2; 7 bases fit TRBD1. There are 13 residues in the CDR3. CDR1 is SGHTA and CDR2 is FQGNSA in the germline V gene. V shed 4 bases and J 7 bases; nucleotides not matched to a gene: 6. This CDR3 reads CASSSRRQGEAFF. For the CDR3, the DNA is TGTGCCAGCAGCTCGCGCCGACAGGGTGAAGCTTTCTTT.

This clonotype turned up a few times. CDR3 bases: TGTGCCAGCAGCTTAGGAAACGGGGGGGATCCCACAGATACGCAGTATTTT. Translated: CASSLGNGGDPTDTQYF. The chain is built from TRBV11-2 and TRBJ2-3, with 8 bases matching TRBD2. CDR3 size: 17 residues. Germline V lookup: CDR1 SGHAT, CDR2 FQNNGV. The V gene end was trimmed by 1 base and the J gene end by 2 bases; junction bases not matched to a gene: 8.

J is TRBJ2-7 and V is TRBV6-5; weak D call: TRBD2 (5 bases). Trimming left V 0 bases short and J 2 bases short, with 11 bases between. The CDR3 loop spans 15 amino acids. The germline V gene encodes CDR1 MNHEY and CDR2 SVGAGI. CDR3 DNA: TGTGCCAGCAGTTACTCGATGTCGGGAACCTACGAGCAGTACTTC. Protein: CASSYSMSGTYEQYF.

This rearrangement joins TRBV4-1 to TRBJ2-7, with a tentative D call TRBD1 (6 bases). The CDR3 loop spans 14 amino acids. Germline V gene lookup returns CDR1 MGHRA and CDR2 YSYEKL. The V end lost 4 bases, the J end lost 4 bases, and 14 bases lay between the germline ends. As DNA, the CDR3 is TGCGCCAGCAGCCGACGACAGGACCAATACGAGCAGTACTTC. It codes for CASSRRQDQYEQYF.